The T cell receptor (beta chain) described here comes from a study of blood T cell repertoires in COVID-19. Whole-study context: COVID-19 samples from acute and convalescent phases originated in the United States, Italy and Spain.

Looked up from germline, CDR1 is LGHDT and CDR2 is YNNKEL (reference sequence). With V trimmed by 3 bases and J by 4 bases, 17 bases remained unmatched. There are 21 residues in the CDR3. In the original workflow: Scientists estimated how many nucleated cells there were by amplifying reference gene primers. Assay: immunoSEQ multiplex PCR; the TCRdb copy retains only in-frame clones and omits some. The D gene and trimming were derived from the DNA, and the V and J assignments and clone size from that table. The repertoire has some 48,000 clones, about 90% of them found once; the top ten carry under 2.5%.

The sample was peripheral blood. The receptor's source is a human donor in a cohort sampled during active COVID-19. The genes are TRBV3-1 (or the pseudogene TRBV3-2) and TRBJ2-1, with TRBD2 matching over 14 bases. The CDR3 loop reads CASSQEKTSGRAWDPYNEQFF. For the CDR3, the DNA is TGTGCCAGCAGCCAGGAGAAGACTAGCGGGAGGGCCTGGGATCCTTACAATGAGCAGTTCTTC.